The 26 T cell receptor beta chains listed next were all sequenced from one sample in a study of CD8+ T cells in alopecia areata. TCR sequencing used cDNA made by reverse transcription of extracted RNA. Only in-frame clones appear in the TCRdb table, and some are missing; sequencing was by immunoSEQ multiplex PCR. There are 140,000 to 150,000 clones in the sample; more than 55% occur only once, and 35% to 40% lies in the top ten. The sequenced sample was CD8+ T cells sorted from blood. The receptors originated from a human donor in good health.

V usage is TRBV27 and J usage is TRBJ2-1; D tentatively fits TRBD1 or TRBD2 (5 bases each). The germline V gene encodes CDR1 MNHEY and CDR2 SMNVEV (reference sequence). The CDR3 has 14 residues. The V end lost 8 bases, the J end lost 0 bases, and 11 bases lay between the germline ends. In nucleotides, the CDR3 is TGTGCCAGCGCACGGGACCACTCCTACAATGAGCAGTTCTTC. Translation: CASARDHSYNEQFF.

The V call is TRBV7-3, the J call TRBJ2-2; possibly TRBD2 for D (6 bases). The CDR3 contains 16 residues. Trimming removed 5 bases from V and 3 bases from J, with 16 bases in between. Germline values: CDR1 SGHTA, CDR2 FQGTGA. In DNA, the CDR3 is TGTGCCAGCAGCCCTACCTCGGGAGCCTACACCGGGGAGCTGTTTTTT. Translated, it gives CASSPTSGAYTGELFF.

The chain links TRBV9 to TRBJ2-7; weak D call: TRBD1 (5 bases). V lost 4 bases and J 0 bases, leaving 17 bases between the germline ends. From germline, CDR1 is SGDLS and CDR2 YYNGEE. This CDR3 has 16 amino acids. The CDR3 DNA is TGTGCCAGCAGCCCCAGGGATCTAGTGAGCTCCTACGAGCAGTACTTC. The encoded protein is CASSPRDLVSSYEQYF.

Concerning this clone: Its ends do not fully match the called genes, so a read error is possible. The J gene is TRBJ1-1, the V gene TRBV6-5, with D uncertain. Germline V gives CDR1 MNHEY, CDR2 SVGAGI. This CDR3 region has 13 residues. This CDR3 is CASSVSPNAEAFF. CDR3 DNA sequence: TGTGCCAGCAGTGTCTCGCCGAACGCTGAAGCTTTCTTT.

This clone was seen only a few times. J is TRBJ1-3 and V is TRBV6-5; TRBD1 is a possible D gene (5 bases). Trimming took 2 bases from V and 0 from J, leaving 11 bases between them. From germline, CDR1 is MNHEY and CDR2 SVGAGI. CDR3 length: 16 residues. The CDR3 sequence is CASSYQPGHSGNTIYF. The CDR3 DNA follows: TGTGCCAGCAGTTACCAACCAGGGCACTCTGGAAACACCATATATTTT.

The chain joins TRBV29-1 to TRBJ2-7, with 9 nucleotides matching TRBD1. The germline V gene has CDR1 SQVTM and CDR2 ANQGSEA. The CDR3 length is 13 residues. J was trimmed by 5 bases and V by 7 bases; bases with no gene match: 9. CDR3 in DNA: TGCAGCGCCGCCGGGACAGGGTTCGACGAGCAGTACTTC. Residues: CSAAGTGFDEQYF.

A single count supports this clone. V is TRBV29-1 and J is TRBJ2-7, with a weak D call TRBD2 (6 bases). The CDR3 has 12 amino acids. Germline V gene data show CDR1 as SQVTM and CDR2 as ANQGSEA. V was cut by 3 bases and J by 2 bases, with 8 bases left in between. CDR3 DNA sequence: TGCAGCGTTGAGGACTATACCTACGAGCAGTACTTC. It codes for CSVEDYTYEQYF.

The genes are TRBV5-1 and TRBJ2-7; 8 nucleotides line up with TRBD1. The V segment lost 7 bases and the J segment 7 bases; nucleotides outside the gene matches: 13. The CDR3 sequence is 14 residues long. Germline CDR1 SGHRS, CDR2 YFSETQ. This CDR3 is CASDRGSSYGEQYF. The CDR3 region has the DNA TGCGCCAGCGACAGGGGCTCCTCCTATGGAGAGCAGTACTTC.

The V call is TRBV27, the J call TRBJ2-7; the D is unclear. Per germline, CDR1 MNHEY and CDR2 SMNVEV (reference sequence). Between the trimmed V and J ends, which lost 6 bases and 5 bases, there was a span of 14 bases. The CDR3 contains 13 residues. The CDR3 loop is CASSLDGGHEQYF. The CDR3 nucleotides read TGTGCCAGCAGCCTAGATGGTGGACACGAGCAGTACTTC.

On this clone: This sample includes further DNA sequences coding for the same CDR3. The chain uses TRBV5-1 and TRBJ2-7; the match to TRBD1 covers 8 bases. After removal of 4 bases from V and 2 bases from J, the junction contained 2 bases not matched to a gene. Germline CDR1 reads SGHRS; CDR2 reads YFSETQ. This CDR3 region has 13 residues. The CDR3 coding sequence is TGCGCCAGCAGCCAGACAGGGGCCTACGAGCAGTACTTC. It specifies CASSQTGAYEQYF.

This clone was detected only a few times. This sequence joins TRBV15 and TRBJ2-1; D might be TRBD1 or TRBD2, each matching 5 bases. Trimming took 1 base from V and 4 from J, leaving 11 bases between them. Germline CDR1 reads LNHNV; CDR2 reads YYDKDF (reference sequence). The CDR3 is 15 residues long. CDR3 bases: TGTGCCACCAGCAGAGCCCGGGACCTATACAATGAGCAGTTCTTC. Protein sequence: CATSRARDLYNEQFF.

The gene calls are TRBV14 and TRBJ2-7; perhaps TRBD2 as D (5 bases). Germline V gene lookup returns CDR1 SGHDN and CDR2 FVKESK. Trimming cost V 4 bases and J 3 bases, with 13 bases left between them. The CDR3 runs to 14 residues. This CDR3 is CASSPPDWLYEQYF. CDR3 nucleotides: TGTGCCAGCAGCCCACCGGACTGGCTCTACGAGCAGTACTTC. The variable domain in full, with the rest retrieved from reference TRBV14 and TRBJ2-7, is EAGVTQFPSHSVIEKGQTVTLRCDPISGHDNLYWYRRVMGKEIKFLLHFVKESKQDESGMPNNRFLAERTGGTYSTLKVQPAELEDSGVYFCASSPPDWLYEQYFGPGTRLTVT.

In DNA form, the CDR3 reads TGTGCCAGCAGCCCCCCTTACGGGAGGGCCCCAGAGACCCAGTACTTC. Encoded protein: CASSPPYGRAPETQYF. V gene TRBV7-9 combines with J gene TRBJ2-5; 8 bases are shared with TRBD2. J lost 4 bases, V lost 5 bases, and 12 bases had no gene match. The CDR3 has 16 residues. The germline V gene has CDR1 SEHNR and CDR2 FQNEAQ (reference sequence).

This chain joins TRBV11-2 and TRBJ2-3; D ambiguous. Between the trimmed V and J ends, which lost 1 base and 6 bases, there was a span of 8 bases. This CDR3 has 13 residues. Germline V CDR1 and CDR2: SGHAT, FQNNGV. The CDR3 DNA is TGTGCCAGCAGCTTAGGGGGATGGGATACGCAGTATTTT. Protein product: CASSLGGWDTQYF.

This clone was seen more than once but under ten times. The rearrangement uses TRBV29-1 and TRBJ2-7; 11 nucleotides agree with TRBD2. CDR1 is SQVTM and CDR2 is ANQGSEA in the germline V gene. This CDR3 region has 15 residues. The J segment lost 3 bases and the V segment lost 3 bases, leaving 7 bases of the junction unmatched. CDR3 amino acids: CSVETSLAGDYEQYF. DNA for the CDR3: TGCAGCGTTGAGACCTCACTAGCGGGGGACTACGAGCAGTACTTC.

The chain employs TRBV29-1 and TRBJ2-1; a possible D gene is TRBD2 (6 bases). CDR3 length: 14 amino acids. The V end lost 4 bases, the J end lost 4 bases, and 14 bases lay between the germline ends. Germline V gene lookup returns CDR1 SQVTM and CDR2 ANQGSEA. As DNA, the CDR3 is TGCAGCGTTGTTCCCGCGGGACGGTACAATGAGCAGTTCTTC. This encodes CSVVPAGRYNEQFF.

This clone was found a few times. The chain is built from TRBV29-1 and TRBJ2-7; 14 positions agree with TRBD2. CDR1 and CDR2 (germline): SQVTM, ANQGSEA. This CDR3 comprises 16 residues. V was clipped by 0 bases and J by 2 bases; unmatched bases: 3. The CDR3 nucleotides read TGCAGCGTTGAAGACGGGACTAGCGGGAGTGCCTACGAGCAGTACTTC. Translation gives CSVEDGTSGSAYEQYF.

This rearrangement joins TRBV25-1 to TRBJ2-1; the D gene could be TRBD1 or TRBD2 (5 bases each). V lost 6 bases, J lost 5 bases, and 17 bases lay in between. The length of the CDR3 is 15 residues. Per germline, CDR1 MGHDK and CDR2 SYGVNS. Here the CDR3 reads CASRAYGTQNNEQFF. The CDR3 DNA follows: TGTGCCAGCAGAGCGTACGGGACGCAGAACAATGAGCAGTTCTTC. Based on the CDR3 plus reference TRBV25-1 and TRBJ2-1, the full variable domain is EADIYQTPRYLVIGTGKKITLECSQTMGHDKMYWYQQDPGMELHLIHYSYGVNSTEKGDLSSESTVSRIRTEHFPLTLESARPSHTSQYLCASRAYGTQNNEQFFGPGTRLTVL.

V usage is TRBV27 and J usage is TRBJ1-1; D unresolved. Trimming took 6 bases from V and 2 from J, leaving 13 bases between them. CDR1 is MNHEY, CDR2 SMNVEV, per germline (reference sequence). The length of the CDR3 is 14 residues. The CDR3 DNA reads as TGTGCCAGCAGCTTGGGGTCGGGCAACACTGAAGCTTTCTTT. It yields the protein CASSLGSGNTEAFF.

This clone appeared a few times. The chain is built from TRBV30 and TRBJ2-1; D call uncertain. Trimming left V 1 base short and J 4 bases short, with 11 bases between. This CDR3 contains 14 residues. From germline, CDR1 is GTSNPN and CDR2 SVGIG (reference sequence). In DNA form, the CDR3 reads TGTGCCTGGAGTGCCTCTCTGGGATACAATGAGCAGTTCTTC. Protein sequence: CAWSASLGYNEQFF.

This chain joins TRBV30 and TRBJ2-1, with D unresolved. This CDR3 is built from 12 residues. V was cut by 1 base and J by 4 bases, with 5 bases left in between. Germline assignment: CDR1 GTSNPN and CDR2 SVGIG (reference sequence). CDR3 bases: TGTGCCTGGAGTGGGGATTACAATGAGCAGTTCTTC. It specifies CAWSGDYNEQFF.

This clone has a single count. The V gene is TRBV29-1, the J gene TRBJ2-2; TRBD2 aligns across 9 bases. The CDR3 is made up of 15 amino acids. V was clipped by 4 bases and J by 3 bases; unmatched bases: 6. Germline CDR1 is SQVTM and CDR2 is ANQGSEA. Here the CDR3 DNA reads TGCAGCGTTGCGGCTAGCGGGACCTACACCGGGGAGCTGTTTTTT. Its protein is CSVAASGTYTGELFF.

The chain uses TRBV5-6 and TRBJ2-7; the D gene is possibly TRBD2 (5 bases). The CDR3 is made up of 15 amino acids. Germline CDR1 and CDR2: SGHDT and YYEEEE. Trimming shortened V by 0 bases and J by 2 bases, and 12 bases separated the two germline ends. CDR3 sequence (DNA): TGTGCCAGCAGCTTGGGTGGCGGGTTTACCTACGAGCAGTACTTC. Residues: CASSLGGGFTYEQYF.

This clone has a handful of counts. This chain connects TRBV5-6 to TRBJ2-1, with TRBD2 matching 8 bases. This CDR3 comprises 18 residues. The germline gives CDR1 SGHDT, CDR2 YYEEEE. The junction had 12 bases not matched to a gene; V was cut back by 4 bases and J by 0 bases. The CDR3 region is CASSPRGGRRPSYNEQFF. The CDR3 DNA reads TGTGCCAGCAGCCCACGTGGCGGGAGGAGGCCCTCCTACAATGAGCAGTTCTTC.

The CDR3 DNA sequence: TGTGCCAGCAGCCACGGACTTCTCTGCACAGATACGCAGTATTTT. It yields the protein CASSHGLLCTDTQYF. The V call is TRBV14, the J call TRBJ2-3; D possibly corresponds to TRBD2 (5 bases). The CDR3 has 15 amino acids. Germline CDR1 reads SGHDN; CDR2 reads FVKESK. Trimming took 3 bases from V and 1 from J, leaving 11 bases between them.

This chain joins TRBV28 and TRBJ2-5, with a weak D call TRBD2 (5 bases). The V end was cut by 7 bases, the J end by 0 bases, with 12 bases between. The CDR3 runs 14 residues. CDR1 and CDR2 from the germline V gene are MDHEN and SYDVKM. The CDR3 DNA reads as TGTGCCAGCACCTTAAGCGGAAACCAAGAGACCCAGTACTTC. This codes for CASTLSGNQETQYF.